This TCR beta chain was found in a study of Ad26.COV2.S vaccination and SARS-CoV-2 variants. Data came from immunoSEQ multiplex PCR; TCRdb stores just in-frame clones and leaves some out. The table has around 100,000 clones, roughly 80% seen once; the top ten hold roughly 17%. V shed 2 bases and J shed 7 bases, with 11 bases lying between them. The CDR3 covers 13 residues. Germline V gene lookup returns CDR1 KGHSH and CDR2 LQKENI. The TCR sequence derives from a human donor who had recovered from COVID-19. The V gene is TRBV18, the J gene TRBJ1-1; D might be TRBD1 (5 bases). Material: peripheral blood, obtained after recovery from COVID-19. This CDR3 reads CASSPDRDVEAFF. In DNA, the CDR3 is TGTGCCAGCTCACCAGACAGAGACGTTGAAGCTTTCTTT.